This TCR beta chain derives from a study of response to subunit inactivated influenza vaccine. Study-wide results and limits: New T cells are recruited in small numbers by each seasonal influenza vaccination, according to the authors' suggestion.

With regard to this clonotype: Its antigen is as yet unknown.

The CDR3 extends over 11 amino acids. The V and J ends lost 6 bases and 5 bases respectively, with 11 bases between them. Per germline, CDR1 SQVTM and CDR2 ANQGSEA. Each CDR3 protein gets one entry after TCRdb re-called the RT-PCR reads with MiXCR. The sample contains 550,000 to 800,000 distinct CDR3 sequences, approximately 15% of which appear only once. The chain employs TRBV29-1 and TRBJ2-7; tentative D call: TRBD2 (5 bases). This clonotype was obtained from a man aged 45-65 years who received an inactivated influenza vaccine. The specimen was PBMCs from blood, collected less than 15 days before vaccination. CDR3 protein: CSVAGYDEQYF. The CDR3 nucleotides are TGCAGCGTGGCGGGCTATGACGAGCAGTACTTC.